This is a list of T cell receptor beta chains from one sample in a study of control samples from healthy donors and cancer patients. Clones were sequenced by immunoSEQ multiplex PCR, and TCRdb holds only the in-frame ones, with some missing. The sample records roughly 100,000 clones, around 88% being singletons. Material: blood. The receptors originated from a man younger than 45 in good health. Each CDR3 is given with its conserved first and last residue. The order of the fields is CDR3 protein, CDR3 DNA, J gene, V gene, clone size, D gene. D genes are given only for firm matches. Not all rows give a size; the values are once, few, many and, for expanded clones, a class.

CDR3: CASRHIFDIFPQPQHF; DNA: TGTGCCAGCAGACACATATTTGACATATTCCCTCAGCCCCAGCATTTT; J: TRBJ1-5; V: TRBV28; size: .; D: .
CDR3: CASSLAASESYEQYF; DNA: TGCGCCAGCAGCTTGGCGGCTAGCGAGAGCTACGAGCAGTACTTC; J: TRBJ2-7; V: TRBV5-1; size: .; D: .
CDR3: CASNLNPGSQDTQYF; DNA: TGTGCCAGCAACCTCAATCCGGGGAGTCAGGATACGCAGTATTTT; J: TRBJ2-3; V: TRBV28; size: .; D: .
CDR3: CASSLGRELNNEQFF; DNA: TGTGCCAGCAGTTTAGGGCGGGAGTTAAACAATGAGCAGTTCTTC; J: TRBJ2-1; V: TRBV28; size: once; D: TRBD2
CDR3: CASSKYLYGRTKKPSNQPQHF; DNA: TGTGCCAGCAGCAAATACTTGTATGGCCGAACCAAAAAACCTAGCAATCAGCCCCAGCATTTT; J: TRBJ1-5; V: TRBV21-1; size: once; D: .
CDR3: CASSTSSGTRYF; DNA: TGTGCCAGCAGTACCTCTAGCGGGACCCGCTACTTC; J: TRBJ2-7; V: TRBV6-2/TRBV6-3; size: .; D: TRBD2
CDR3: CASSSSPLAGGGNEQFF; DNA: TGTGCCAGCAGCTCGTCTCCCCTAGCGGGAGGGGGCAATGAGCAGTTCTTC; J: TRBJ2-1; V: TRBV11-3; size: once; D: TRBD2
CDR3: CATSRGRRFEILGTGYTF; DNA: TGTGCCACCAGCAGAGGTCGAAGGTTTGAGATCTTAGGGACTGGCTACACCTTC; J: TRBJ1-2; V: TRBV15; size: .; D: .
CDR3: CASSAQGEHQPQHF; DNA: TGTGCCAGCAGTGCACAGGGGGAACATCAGCCCCAGCATTTT; J: TRBJ1-5; V: TRBV2; size: .; D: TRBD1
CDR3: CASSWQARGDTNTGELFF; DNA: TGTGCCAGCAGTTGGCAAGCCCGGGGGGACACCAACACCGGGGAGCTGTTTTTT; J: TRBJ2-2; V: TRBV28; size: .; D: .
CDR3: CSASDSSGNTIYF; DNA: TGCAGTGCTAGTGACAGCTCTGGAAACACCATATATTTT; J: TRBJ1-3; V: TRBV20-1; size: .; D: .
CDR3: CASGLAQDQPQHF; DNA: TGTGCTAGTGGTTTGGCGCAGGATCAGCCCCAGCATTTT; J: TRBJ1-5; V: TRBV12-5; size: few; D: .
CDR3: CASSQGGGLGIQYF; DNA: TGTGCCAGCAGCCAAGGAGGTGGGCTCGGCATTCAGTACTTC; J: TRBJ2-4; V: TRBV14; size: .; D: .
CDR3: CATIRTGGNTEAFF; DNA: TGTGCCACGATAAGGACAGGGGGGAACACTGAAGCTTTCTTT; J: TRBJ1-1; V: TRBV28; size: once; D: TRBD1
CDR3: CASSLAYRESSYNEQFF; DNA: TGCGCCAGCAGCTTGGCCTATCGGGAGAGCTCCTACAATGAGCAGTTCTTC; J: TRBJ2-1; V: TRBV5-1; size: once; D: .
CDR3: CASSSTGGADEQYF; DNA: TGTGCCAGCAGCTCGACAGGGGGCGCGGACGAGCAGTACTTC; J: TRBJ2-7; V: TRBV7-3; size: .; D: TRBD1
CDR3: CASSGISEFTEAFF; DNA: TGTGCCTCCTCAGGGATTTCTGAGTTCACTGAAGCTTTCTTT; J: TRBJ1-1; V: TRBV30; size: .; D: .
CDR3: CATSDRNQGSQPQHF; DNA: TGTGCCACCAGTGACCGTAACCAGGGAAGTCAGCCCCAGCATTTT; J: TRBJ1-5; V: TRBV24-1; size: few; D: .
CDR3: CASSIGNEQFF; DNA: TGTGCCAGCAGCATAGGCAATGAGCAGTTCTTC; J: TRBJ2-1; V: TRBV6-2/TRBV6-3; size: .; D: .
CDR3: CASSEQEAMNTEAFF; DNA: TGTGCCAGCTCAGAACAGGAGGCCATGAACACTGAAGCTTTCTTT; J: TRBJ1-1; V: TRBV18; size: .; D: .
CDR3: CASSLNLAGGPQNEQFF; DNA: TGTGCCAGCAGCCTAAACCTAGCGGGAGGGCCACAGAATGAGCAGTTCTTC; J: TRBJ2-1; V: TRBV6-4; size: .; D: TRBD2
CDR3: CASSLQGDQPQHF; DNA: TGTGCCAGCAGCCTTCAGGGGGATCAGCCCCAGCATTTT; J: TRBJ1-5; V: TRBV11-2; size: .; D: TRBD1
CDR3: CASSSTSGGVDTQYF; DNA: TGTGCCAGCAGCTCGACTAGCGGAGGCGTGGATACGCAGTATTTT; J: TRBJ2-3; V: TRBV7-2; size: .; D: TRBD2
CDR3: CAIAGAGDEQFF; DNA: TGTGCCATCGCAGGGGCGGGCGATGAGCAGTTCTTC; J: TRBJ2-1; V: TRBV6-6; size: once; D: .
CDR3: CASSPPGLAGEDTGELFF; DNA: TGTGCCAGCAGCCCGCCCGGACTAGCGGGAGAGGACACCGGGGAGCTGTTTTTT; J: TRBJ2-2; V: TRBV13; size: .; D: TRBD2
CDR3: CASSQDGFNWDRRTDTQYF; DNA: TGTGCCAGCAGCCAAGATGGGTTTAATTGGGACCGTCGCACAGATACGCAGTATTTT; J: TRBJ2-3; V: TRBV14; size: .; D: .
CDR3: CASSPGLAGGPTDTQYF; DNA: TGTGCCAGCAGCCCGGGTCTAGCGGGAGGGCCGACAGATACGCAGTATTTT; J: TRBJ2-3; V: TRBV9; size: .; D: TRBD2
CDR3: CASKGDPDSGYTF; DNA: TGTGCCAGCAAAGGGGACCCGGACAGTGGCTACACCTTC; J: TRBJ1-2; V: TRBV2; size: .; D: .
CDR3: CASSPMQERGTEAFF; DNA: TGTGCCAGCTCACCAATGCAAGAAAGGGGCACTGAAGCTTTCTTT; J: TRBJ1-1; V: TRBV18; size: .; D: .
CDR3: CASSLGTGSYEQYF; DNA: TGTGCCAGCAGTTTAGGGACAGGGTCCTACGAGCAGTACTTC; J: TRBJ2-7; V: TRBV28; size: .; D: TRBD1
CDR3: CATSLGEGTGGLYGYTF; DNA: TGTGCCACCAGTCTAGGTGAGGGGACAGGGGGACTCTATGGCTACACCTTC; J: TRBJ1-2; V: TRBV24-1; size: .; D: TRBD1
CDR3: CASSGTAGSGANVLTF; DNA: TGTGCCAGCAGTGGGACAGCCGGCTCTGGGGCCAACGTCCTGACTTTC; J: TRBJ2-6; V: TRBV28; size: .; D: TRBD1
CDR3: CASSLGSLIEAFF; DNA: TGTGCCAGCAGCTTGGGAAGCTTGATTGAAGCTTTCTTT; J: TRBJ1-1; V: TRBV11-2; size: .; D: .
CDR3: CASSYLAYEQYF; DNA: TGTGCCAGCAGCTATCTAGCTTACGAGCAGTACTTC; J: TRBJ2-7; V: TRBV2; size: .; D: .
CDR3: CASSITQDNYGYTF; DNA: TGTGCCAGTAGTATAACACAGGATAACTATGGCTACACCTTC; J: TRBJ1-2; V: TRBV19; size: once; D: .
CDR3: CASSQRNLPGVQYF; DNA: TGTGCCAGCAGCCAGAGGAACCTTCCCGGGGTGCAGTACTTC; J: TRBJ2-7; V: TRBV28; size: once; D: .
CDR3: CASSLGHLNTEAFF; DNA: TGTGCCAGCAGTTTAGGACACCTGAACACTGAAGCTTTCTTT; J: TRBJ1-1; V: TRBV28; size: .; D: .
CDR3: CASSGDRDIYNEQFF; DNA: TGTGCCAGCAGCGGAGACAGGGACATTTACAATGAGCAGTTCTTC; J: TRBJ2-1; V: TRBV2; size: .; D: TRBD1
CDR3: CASGLVLSGAYLAGELFF; DNA: TGTGCTAGTGGTTTGGTACTGAGCGGGGCTTATTTAGCCGGGGAGCTGTTTTTT; J: TRBJ2-2; V: TRBV12-5; size: .; D: TRBD2
CDR3: CASSVGEGSYNEQFF; DNA: TGTGCCAGCAGCGTAGGTGAGGGGTCCTACAATGAGCAGTTCTTC; J: TRBJ2-1; V: TRBV9; size: .; D: .
CDR3: CASSQVSSGANVLTF; DNA: TGCGCCAGCAGCCAAGTAAGCTCTGGGGCCAACGTCCTGACTTTC; J: TRBJ2-6; V: TRBV4-1; size: .; D: .
CDR3: CASSSYTGFGYTF; DNA: TGTGCCAGCAGTTCCTACACAGGGTTCGGCTACACCTTC; J: TRBJ1-2; V: TRBV28; size: few; D: .
CDR3: CASRYRGRPGIQGYTF; DNA: TGTGCCAGCAGGTACAGGGGGCGCCCGGGTATTCAAGGCTACACCTTC; J: TRBJ1-2; V: TRBV2; size: .; D: TRBD1
CDR3: CAWTGQITGELFF; DNA: TGTGCCTGGACCGGTCAGATCACCGGGGAGCTGTTTTTT; J: TRBJ2-2; V: TRBV30; size: .; D: .
CDR3: CASSSQGPSYNEQFF; DNA: TGCGCCAGCAGCTCCCAGGGTCCTTCCTACAATGAGCAGTTCTTC; J: TRBJ2-1; V: TRBV5-1; size: .; D: .